The rows below give T cell receptor beta chains drawn from one sample of a study of T cell changes during pregnancy in multiple sclerosis. Data came from immunoSEQ multiplex PCR; TCRdb stores just in-frame clones and leaves some out. Of more than 55,000 clones listed, 75% to 95% were seen once; the top ten hold roughly 3.5%. The sample in question was peripheral blood, obtained after pregnancy. Every receptor here comes from a female donor in good health, enrolled as a control in a pregnancy study. Each CDR3 is given with its conserved first and last residue. The order of the fields is J gene, D gene, V gene, CDR3 protein, CDR3 DNA. A D gene is named only where the DNA matches it firmly.

TRBJ1-2 | TRBD1 | TRBV6-1 | CASSETGEVYGYTF | TGTGCCAGCAGCGAGACAGGGGAGGTCTATGGCTACACCTTC
TRBJ2-7 | TRBD2 | TRBV10-3 | CAISGTGGLTNEQYF | TGTGCCATCAGTGGGACGGGAGGACTTACTAACGAGCAGTACTTC
TRBJ2-2 | TRBD2 | TRBV11-3 | CASSRSGTNTGELFF | TGTGCCAGCAGCCGGAGCGGGACCAACACCGGGGAGCTGTTTTTT
TRBJ1-4 | TRBD1 | TRBV7-2 | CASSLALRGHPNEKLFF | TGTGCCAGCAGCTTAGCACTCAGGGGGCACCCTAATGAAAAACTGTTTTTT
TRBJ1-2 | NA | TRBV29-1 | CSTGSGGAGGYTF | TGCAGTACCGGGTCGGGGGGCGCAGGTGGCTACACCTTC
TRBJ2-3 | TRBD2 | TRBV9 | CASSPKGRGADTQYF | TGTGCCAGCAGCCCTAAGGGGAGGGGAGCAGATACGCAGTATTTT
TRBJ2-3 | NA | TRBV21-1 | CASSKVWSRTDTQYF | TGTGCCAGCAGCAAAGTTTGGAGCCGCACAGATACGCAGTATTTT
TRBJ2-1 | NA | TRBV28 | CASTSFVSSSYNEQFF | TGTGCCAGCACCTCCTTTGTCTCGAGCTCCTACAATGAGCAGTTCTTC
TRBJ2-1 | TRBD2 | TRBV5-1 | CASSSSRLAGGNEQFF | TGCGCCAGCAGCTCCTCTAGACTAGCGGGAGGGAATGAGCAGTTCTTC
TRBJ1-2 | TRBD1 | TRBV5-1 | CASSLEQGAAYGYTF | TGCGCCAGCAGCTTGGAACAGGGGGCAGCCTATGGCTACACCTTC
TRBJ2-1 | TRBD2 | TRBV7-2 | CASSSPPFAGGFYNEQFF | TGTGCCAGCAGCTCCCCACCCTTTGCGGGGGGATTTTACAATGAGCAGTTCTTC